Listed here is a single T cell receptor beta chain. Its recognized antigen is unknown. No base quality values were provided; no much bigger clone lies one nucleotide off. This record belongs to a study of blood T cell repertoires in COVID-19 (dated by TCRdb to between 2020 and 2021). With respect to the entire study: Samples covering the acute and convalescent phases of COVID-19 were provided by collaborators in the United States, Italy and Spain. The repertoires were released in a freely available public database intended as a resource for research on the immune response to SARS-CoV-2. Deeply sampled blood TCRbeta repertoires from subjects exposed to, actively infected with, or recovered from COVID-19 were included in the dataset. Where available, HLA class I and class II types were obtained from metadata supplied by the sample provider rather than from assay-based typing. Samples were obtained from the ongoing ImmuneRACE study (first 160 participants) and from about 1,300 subjects provided by 6 global collaborators. The material from the prospective study consisted of cDNA or gDNA derived from T cells, B-cell-depleted T cells, or PBMCs. A de-identified subject ID, COVID-19 status, age in years and sex were almost always included in the sample metadata.

The germline ends are 12 bases apart after V is trimmed by 5 bases and J by 5 bases. CDR1 and CDR2, per the germline V gene, are SGHTA and FQGNSA. CDR3 length: 13 amino acids, cysteine to phenylalanine. CDR3 DNA only is kept here, 39 bases in frame from base 1. TCRbeta CDR3 regions were amplified from genomic DNA using the immunoSEQ Assay, a bias-controlled multiplex PCR. The original pipeline was this. Within the assay, amplification of reference gene primers was used to estimate how many nucleated cells each sample contained. To quantify the absolute abundance of each unique TCRbeta CDR3 rearrangement, sequence reads were collapsed and filtered. For each sample, productive Simpson clonality was calculated as the square root of Simpson's diversity index across productive rearrangements. In TCRdb, the immuneACCESS table is reduced to in-frame sequences with V and J assigned. These tables do not hold every clone; where another copy was compared, an unresolved V gene accounts for under half, and the others remain unexplained. From that table come the V and J calls and clone size; the DNA was used to work out D and trimming. In all, the sample holds 150,000 or so clones, and roughly four fifths of those were seen once. The top ten hold approximately 10% of the sample.

What the authors observed across the whole study: How much clinical and demographic metadata was included differed by source and by participant, and the metadata was provided uncurated.

Each collaborating institution followed its own protocols to collect whole blood in K2EDTA tubes. For TCRbeta analysis, collaborators shipped samples as frozen whole blood, isolated PBMCs, or DNA extracted from either of those sample types. The sequence came from a man in his sixties with active or convalescent COVID-19. The sample taken for sequencing was peripheral blood. The sequence links TRBV7-2 to TRBJ1-2; the D gene is possibly TRBD1, with 6 bases matching. The CDR3: CASSETGPYGYTF. The DNA sequence follows: TGTGCCAGCAGCGAGACAGGACCTTATGGCTACACCTTC.